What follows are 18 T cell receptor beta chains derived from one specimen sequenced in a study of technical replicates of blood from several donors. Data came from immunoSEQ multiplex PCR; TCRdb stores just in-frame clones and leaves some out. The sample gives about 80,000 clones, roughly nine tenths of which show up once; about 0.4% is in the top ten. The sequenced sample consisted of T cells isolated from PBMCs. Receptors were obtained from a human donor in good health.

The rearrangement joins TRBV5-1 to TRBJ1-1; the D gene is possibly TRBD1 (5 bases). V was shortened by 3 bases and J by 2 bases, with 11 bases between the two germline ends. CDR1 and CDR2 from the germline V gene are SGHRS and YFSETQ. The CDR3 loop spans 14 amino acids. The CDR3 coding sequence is TGCGCCAGCAGCTGGAGGGACGGTAACACTGAAGCTTTCTTT. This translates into CASSWRDGNTEAFF.

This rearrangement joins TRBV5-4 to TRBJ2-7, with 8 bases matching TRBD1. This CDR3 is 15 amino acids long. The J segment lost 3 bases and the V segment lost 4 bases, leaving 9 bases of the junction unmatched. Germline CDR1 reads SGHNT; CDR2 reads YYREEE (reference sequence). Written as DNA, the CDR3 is TGTGCCAGCAGCGGTAGACAGGGGTTGAGCTACGAGCAGTACTTC. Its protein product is CASSGRQGLSYEQYF.

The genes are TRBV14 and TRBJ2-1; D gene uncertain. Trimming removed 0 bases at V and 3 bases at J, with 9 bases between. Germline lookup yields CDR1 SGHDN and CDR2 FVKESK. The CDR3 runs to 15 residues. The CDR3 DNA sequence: TGTGCCAGCAGCCAAGAGGCTAGAGTCTACAATGAGCAGTTCTTC. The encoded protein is CASSQEARVYNEQFF.

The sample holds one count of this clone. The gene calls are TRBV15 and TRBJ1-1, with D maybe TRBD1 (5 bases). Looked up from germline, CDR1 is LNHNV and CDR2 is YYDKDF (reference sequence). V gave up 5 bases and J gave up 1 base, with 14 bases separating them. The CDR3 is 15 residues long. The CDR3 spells CATSGRLTENTEAFF. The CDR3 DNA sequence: TGTGCCACCAGCGGCCGCTTGACAGAGAACACTGAAGCTTTCTTT.

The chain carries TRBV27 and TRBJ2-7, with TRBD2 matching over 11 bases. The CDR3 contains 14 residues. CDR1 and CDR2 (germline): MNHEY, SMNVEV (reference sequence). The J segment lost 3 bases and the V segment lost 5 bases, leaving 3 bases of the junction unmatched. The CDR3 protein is CASSPGLADYEQYF. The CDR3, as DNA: TGTGCCAGCAGTCCGGGACTAGCGGACTACGAGCAGTACTTC.

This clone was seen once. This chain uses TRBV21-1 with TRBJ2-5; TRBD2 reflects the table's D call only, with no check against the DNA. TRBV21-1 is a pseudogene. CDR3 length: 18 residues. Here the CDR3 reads CASSKEVFSGRFQETQYF. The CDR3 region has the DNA TGTGCCAGCAGCAAAGAAGTTTTCAGCGGGAGATTCCAAGAGACCCAGTACTTC.

CDR3 nucleotides: TGCAGCGTTGAAGGCGCACAGGGATTGCAAGAGACCCAGTACTTC. This translates into CSVEGAQGLQETQYF. This chain links TRBV29-1 with TRBJ2-5; D might be TRBD1 (6 bases). This CDR3 is 15 amino acids long. The germline gives CDR1 SQVTM, CDR2 ANQGSEA. V was shortened by 1 base and J by 2 bases, with 14 bases between the two germline ends.

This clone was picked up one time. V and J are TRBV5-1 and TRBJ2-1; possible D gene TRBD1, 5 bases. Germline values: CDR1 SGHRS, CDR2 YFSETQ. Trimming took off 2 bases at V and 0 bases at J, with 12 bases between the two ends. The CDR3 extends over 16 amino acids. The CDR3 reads CASSLAGPSSYNEQFF. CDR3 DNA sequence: TGCGCCAGCAGCTTAGCAGGGCCCTCCTCCTACAATGAGCAGTTCTTC.

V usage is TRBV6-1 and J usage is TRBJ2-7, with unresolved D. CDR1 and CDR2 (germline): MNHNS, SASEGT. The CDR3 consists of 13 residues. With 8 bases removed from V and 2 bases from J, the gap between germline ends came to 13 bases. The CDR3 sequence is CASSPRQPYEQYF. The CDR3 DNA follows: TGTGCCAGCTCACCGAGACAACCCTACGAGCAGTACTTC.

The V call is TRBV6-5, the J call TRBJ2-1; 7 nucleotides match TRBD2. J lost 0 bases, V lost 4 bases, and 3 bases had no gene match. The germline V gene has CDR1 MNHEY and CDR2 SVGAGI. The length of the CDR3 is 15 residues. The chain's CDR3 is CASSWDYNSYNEQFF. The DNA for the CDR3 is TGTGCCAGCAGTTGGGACTACAACTCCTACAATGAGCAGTTCTTC.

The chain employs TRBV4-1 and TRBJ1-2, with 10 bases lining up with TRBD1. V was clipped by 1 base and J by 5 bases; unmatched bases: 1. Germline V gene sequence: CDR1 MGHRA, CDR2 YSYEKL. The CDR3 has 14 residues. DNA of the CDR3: TGCGCCAGCAGCCAAGGACAGGGGGCATATGGCTACACCTTC. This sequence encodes CASSQGQGAYGYTF.

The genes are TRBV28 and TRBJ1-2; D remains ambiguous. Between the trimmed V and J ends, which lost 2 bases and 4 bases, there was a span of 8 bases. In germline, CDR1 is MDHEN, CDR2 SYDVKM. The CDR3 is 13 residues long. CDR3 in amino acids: CASSLGARYGYTF. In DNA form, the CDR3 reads TGTGCCAGCAGTTTAGGAGCCCGCTATGGCTACACCTTC.

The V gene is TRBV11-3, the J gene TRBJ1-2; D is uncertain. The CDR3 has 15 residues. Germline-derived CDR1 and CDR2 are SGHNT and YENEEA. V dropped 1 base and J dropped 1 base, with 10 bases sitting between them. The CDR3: CASSLVPRVNYGYTF. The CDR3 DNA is TGTGCCAGCAGCTTAGTCCCGCGCGTTAACTATGGCTACACCTTC.

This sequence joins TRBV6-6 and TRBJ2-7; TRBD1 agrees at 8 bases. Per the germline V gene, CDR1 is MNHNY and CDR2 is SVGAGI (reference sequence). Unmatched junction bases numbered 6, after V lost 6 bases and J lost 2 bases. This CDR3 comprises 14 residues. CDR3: CASRSGTGTYEQYF. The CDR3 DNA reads TGTGCCAGCAGGTCCGGGACAGGTACCTACGAGCAGTACTTC.

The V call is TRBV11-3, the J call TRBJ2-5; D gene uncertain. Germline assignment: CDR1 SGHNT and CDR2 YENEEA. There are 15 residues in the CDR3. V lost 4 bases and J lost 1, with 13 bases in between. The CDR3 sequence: CASSSSSYFQETQYF. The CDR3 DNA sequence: TGTGCCAGCAGCTCCTCAAGCTACTTCCAAGAGACCCAGTACTTC.

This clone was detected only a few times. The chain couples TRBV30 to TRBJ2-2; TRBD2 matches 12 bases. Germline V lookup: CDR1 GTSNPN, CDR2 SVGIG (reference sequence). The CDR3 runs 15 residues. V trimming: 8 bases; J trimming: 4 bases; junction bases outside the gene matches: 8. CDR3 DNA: TGTGCCCGTCTAGCGGGAGGGCCCTCCACCGGGGAGCTGTTTTTT. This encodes CARLAGGPSTGELFF.

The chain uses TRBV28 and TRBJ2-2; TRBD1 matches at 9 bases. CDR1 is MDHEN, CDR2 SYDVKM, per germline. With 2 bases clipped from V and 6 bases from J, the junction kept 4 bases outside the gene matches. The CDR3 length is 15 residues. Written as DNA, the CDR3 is TGTGCCAGCAGTTTAGGGACAGGGAGTGCCGGGGAGCTGTTTTTT. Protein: CASSLGTGSAGELFF.

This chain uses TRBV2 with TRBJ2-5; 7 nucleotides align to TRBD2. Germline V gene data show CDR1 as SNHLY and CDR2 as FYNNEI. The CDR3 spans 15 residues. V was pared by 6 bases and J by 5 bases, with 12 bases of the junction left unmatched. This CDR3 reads CASRFIGGSAETQYF. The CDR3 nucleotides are TGTGCCAGCAGGTTTATCGGGGGGTCGGCGGAGACCCAGTACTTC.